The entry below describes one TCR beta chain. Seattle's cohort entered during active infection and was followed longitudinally. These data originate in a study of blood T cell repertoires in COVID-19. Looking at the study overall: Samples representing acute and convalescent COVID-19 were sourced from the United States, Italy and Spain. Nucleic acid was either cDNA or gDNA, and it came from T cells, B-cell-depleted T cells, or PBMCs.

The germline V gene has CDR1 SGHNT and CDR2 YYREEE (reference sequence). The CDR3 is 15 residues long. V trimming: 4 bases; J trimming: 5 bases; junction bases outside the gene matches: 10. Authors' data handling: The authors estimated nucleated cell counts from reference gene primer amplification. Profiled with immunoSEQ multiplex PCR; TCRdb holds only in-frame clones, not every one. D and trimming were read from the DNA, whereas the V and J calls and clone size are those reported in that table. This table holds around 150,000 clones, about 90% found once. The clonotype was recovered from a young man with COVID-19, enrolled during active disease. The sequencing input was peripheral blood. J is TRBJ2-5 and V is TRBV5-4; 8 nucleotides agree with TRBD1. The CDR3 coding sequence is TGTGCCAGCAGCGCTATGACAGGGGTAGGGGAGACCCAGTACTTC. It specifies CASSAMTGVGETQYF.